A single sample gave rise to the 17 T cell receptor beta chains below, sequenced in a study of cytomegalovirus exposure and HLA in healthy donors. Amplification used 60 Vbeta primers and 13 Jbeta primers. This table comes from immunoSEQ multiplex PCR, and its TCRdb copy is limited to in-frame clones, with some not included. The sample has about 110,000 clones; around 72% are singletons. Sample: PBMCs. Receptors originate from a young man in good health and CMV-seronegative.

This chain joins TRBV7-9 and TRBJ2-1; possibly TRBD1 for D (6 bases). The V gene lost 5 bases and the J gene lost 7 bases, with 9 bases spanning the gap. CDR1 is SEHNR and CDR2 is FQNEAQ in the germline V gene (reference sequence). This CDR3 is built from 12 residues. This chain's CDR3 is CASSEQGNEQFF. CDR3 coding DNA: TGTGCCAGCAGCGAACAGGGTAATGAGCAGTTCTTC.

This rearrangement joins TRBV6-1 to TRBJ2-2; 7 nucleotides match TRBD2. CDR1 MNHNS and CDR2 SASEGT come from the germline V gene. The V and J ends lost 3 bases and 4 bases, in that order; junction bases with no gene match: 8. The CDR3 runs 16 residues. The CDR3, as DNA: TGTGCCAGCAGTGACAGGGCCCAGCGGGGCACCGGGGAGCTGTTTTTT. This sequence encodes CASSDRAQRGTGELFF.

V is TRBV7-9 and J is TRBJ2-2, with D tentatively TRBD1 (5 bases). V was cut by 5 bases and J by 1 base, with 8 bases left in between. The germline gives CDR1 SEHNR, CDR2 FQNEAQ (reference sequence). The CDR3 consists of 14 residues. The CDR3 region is CASSQTVNTGELFF. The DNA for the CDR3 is TGTGCCAGCAGCCAGACAGTGAACACCGGGGAGCTGTTTTTT. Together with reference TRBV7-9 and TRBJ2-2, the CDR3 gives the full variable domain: DTGVSQNPRHKITKRGQNVTFRCDPISEHNRLYWYRQTLGQGPEFLTYFQNEAQLEKSRLLSDRFSAERPKGSFSTLEIQRTEQGDSAMYLCASSQTVNTGELFFGEGSRLTVL.

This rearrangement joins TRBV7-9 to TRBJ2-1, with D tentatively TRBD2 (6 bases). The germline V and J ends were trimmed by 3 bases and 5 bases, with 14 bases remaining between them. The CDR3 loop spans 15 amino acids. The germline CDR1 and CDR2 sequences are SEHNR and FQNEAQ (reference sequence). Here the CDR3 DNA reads TGTGCCAGCAGCTTTTCAGGGACTTTCGACAATGAGCAGTTCTTC. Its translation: CASSFSGTFDNEQFF.

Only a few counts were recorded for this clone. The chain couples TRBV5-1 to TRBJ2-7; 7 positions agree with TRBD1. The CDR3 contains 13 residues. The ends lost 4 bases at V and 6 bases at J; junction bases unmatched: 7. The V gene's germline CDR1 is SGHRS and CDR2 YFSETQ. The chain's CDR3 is CASSPEQGLEQYF. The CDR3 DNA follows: TGCGCCAGCAGCCCAGAACAGGGGCTCGAGCAGTACTTC. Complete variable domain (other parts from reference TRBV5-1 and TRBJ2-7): KAGVTQTPRYLIKTRGQQVTLSCSPISGHRSVSWYQQTPGQGLQFLFEYFSETQRNKGNFPGRFSGRQFSNSRSEMNVSTLELGDSALYLCASSPEQGLEQYFGPGTRLTVT.

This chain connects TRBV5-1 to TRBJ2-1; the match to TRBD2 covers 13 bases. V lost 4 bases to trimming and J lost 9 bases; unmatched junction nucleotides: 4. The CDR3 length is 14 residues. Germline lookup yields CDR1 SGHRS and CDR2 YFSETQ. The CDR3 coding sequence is TGCGCCAGCAGCAAAGGACTAGCGGGGGCTGAGCAGTTCTTC. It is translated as CASSKGLAGAEQFF.

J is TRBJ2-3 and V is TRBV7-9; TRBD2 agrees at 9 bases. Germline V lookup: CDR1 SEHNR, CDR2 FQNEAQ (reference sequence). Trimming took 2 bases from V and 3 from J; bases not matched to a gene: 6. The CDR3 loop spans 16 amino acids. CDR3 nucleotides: TGTGCCAGCAGCTTACTAAATAGCGGGGGAACAGATACGCAGTATTTT. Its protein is CASSLLNSGGTDTQYF.

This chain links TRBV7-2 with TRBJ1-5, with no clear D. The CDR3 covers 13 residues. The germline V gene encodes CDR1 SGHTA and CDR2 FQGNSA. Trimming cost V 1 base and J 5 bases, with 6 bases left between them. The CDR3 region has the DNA TGTGCCAGCAGCTTAGACACCTATCAGCCCCAGCATTTT. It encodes CASSLDTYQPQHF.

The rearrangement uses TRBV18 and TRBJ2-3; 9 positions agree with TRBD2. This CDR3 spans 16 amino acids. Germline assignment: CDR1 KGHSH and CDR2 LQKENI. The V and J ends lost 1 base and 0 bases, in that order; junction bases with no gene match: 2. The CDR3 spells CASSPRREGSTDTQYF. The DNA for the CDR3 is TGTGCCAGCTCACCACGGCGGGAGGGTAGCACAGATACGCAGTATTTT.

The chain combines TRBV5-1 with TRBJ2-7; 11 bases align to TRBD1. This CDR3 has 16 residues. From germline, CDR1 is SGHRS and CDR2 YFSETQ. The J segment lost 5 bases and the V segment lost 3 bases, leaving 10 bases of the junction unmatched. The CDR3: CASSSTGTGGFHEQYF. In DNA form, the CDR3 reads TGCGCCAGCAGCTCCACCGGGACAGGGGGTTTCCACGAGCAGTACTTC.

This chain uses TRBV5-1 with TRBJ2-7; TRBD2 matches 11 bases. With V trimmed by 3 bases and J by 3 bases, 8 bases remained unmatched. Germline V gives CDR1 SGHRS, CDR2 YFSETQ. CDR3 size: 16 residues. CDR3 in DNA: TGCGCCAGCAGCTCGGGACTAGCGGCTTCTCACTACGAGCAGTACTTC. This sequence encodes CASSSGLAASHYEQYF. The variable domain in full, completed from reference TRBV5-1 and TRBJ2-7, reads KAGVTQTPRYLIKTRGQQVTLSCSPISGHRSVSWYQQTPGQGLQFLFEYFSETQRNKGNFPGRFSGRQFSNSRSEMNVSTLELGDSALYLCASSSGLAASHYEQYFGPGTRLTVT.

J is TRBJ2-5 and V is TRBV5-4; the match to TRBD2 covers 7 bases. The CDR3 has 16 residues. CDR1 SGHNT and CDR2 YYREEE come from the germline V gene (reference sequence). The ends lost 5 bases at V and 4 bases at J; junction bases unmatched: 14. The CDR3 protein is CASSQRFRERGETQYF. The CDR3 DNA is TGTGCCAGCAGTCAACGGTTCAGGGAGCGGGGAGAGACCCAGTACTTC.

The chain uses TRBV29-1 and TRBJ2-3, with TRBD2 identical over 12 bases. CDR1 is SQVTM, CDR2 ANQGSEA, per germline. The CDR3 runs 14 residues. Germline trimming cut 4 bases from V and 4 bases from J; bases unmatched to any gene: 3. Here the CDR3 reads CSVGTSGNSDTQYF. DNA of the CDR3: TGCAGCGTTGGGACTAGCGGGAACTCAGATACGCAGTATTTT.

The chain's CDR3 is CASSYTLRGQGEAFF. The CDR3 region has the DNA TGTGCCAGTAGTTACACGCTTAGGGGACAGGGTGAAGCTTTCTTT. This chain uses TRBV2 with TRBJ1-1; 9 nucleotides align to TRBD1. The length of the CDR3 is 15 residues. Per germline, CDR1 SNHLY and CDR2 FYNNEI. Unmatched junction bases numbered 15, after V lost 9 bases and J lost 7 bases.

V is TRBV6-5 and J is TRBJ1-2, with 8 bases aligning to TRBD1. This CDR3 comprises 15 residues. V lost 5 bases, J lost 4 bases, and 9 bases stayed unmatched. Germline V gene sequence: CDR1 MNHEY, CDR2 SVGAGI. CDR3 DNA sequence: TGTGCCAGCAGTCCAGCGGGTACAGGGGGCTATGGCTACACCTTC. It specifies CASSPAGTGGYGYTF.

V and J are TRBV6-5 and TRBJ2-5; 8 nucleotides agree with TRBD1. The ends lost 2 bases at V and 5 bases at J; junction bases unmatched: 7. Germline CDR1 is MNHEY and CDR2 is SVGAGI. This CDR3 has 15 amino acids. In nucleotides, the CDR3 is TGTGCCAGCAGTTACCTTGGCAGGGGGCAGGAGACCCAGTACTTC. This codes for CASSYLGRGQETQYF.

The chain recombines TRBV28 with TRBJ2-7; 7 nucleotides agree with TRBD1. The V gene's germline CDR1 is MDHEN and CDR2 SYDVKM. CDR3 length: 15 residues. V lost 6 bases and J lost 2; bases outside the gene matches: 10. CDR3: CASSRGQVGAYEQYF. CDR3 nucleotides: TGTGCCAGCAGCCGAGGACAGGTAGGGGCCTACGAGCAGTACTTC.